These 19 T cell receptor beta chains came from one sample sequenced in a study of cytomegalovirus exposure and HLA in healthy donors. TCRdb keeps only in-frame clones here, not all; method: immunoSEQ multiplex PCR. The data show 150,000 to 200,000 clones, about 83% seen once. Specimen: PBMCs. Every receptor here comes from a woman aged 18-29 years in good health and CMV-seronegative.

In this sample, this clone turned up a few times. The chain employs TRBV2 and TRBJ1-5, with D maybe TRBD1 (5 bases). The CDR3 length is 15 residues. Trimming took off 2 bases at V and 5 bases at J, with 13 bases between the two ends. Germline-derived CDR1 and CDR2 are SNHLY and FYNNEI. The CDR3 nucleotides are TGTGCCAGCAGTGAAAGGGGTGGCTTGGATCAGCCCCAGCATTTT. Amino acids: CASSERGGLDQPQHF. Filled out from reference TRBV2 and TRBJ1-5, the complete variable domain reads EPEVTQTPSHQVTQMGQEVILRCVPISNHLYFYWYRQILGQKVEFLVSFYNNEISEKSEIFDDQFSVERPDGSNFTLKIRSTKLEDSAMYFCASSERGGLDQPQHFGDGTRLSIL.

The chain uses TRBV7-7 and TRBJ2-3, with D uncertain. The CDR3 spans 14 residues. V was shortened by 2 bases and J by 2 bases, with 8 bases between the two germline ends. Germline values: CDR1 SSHAT, CDR2 FNYEAQ (reference sequence). The CDR3 nucleotides are TGTGCCAGCAGCTTATACAGATTCACAGATACGCAGTATTTT. It translates to CASSLYRFTDTQYF. The variable domain in full, with the rest retrieved from reference TRBV7-7 and TRBJ2-3, is GAGVSQSPRYKVTKRGQDVTLRCDPISSHATLYWYQQALGQGPEFLTYFNYEAQPDKSGLPSDRFSAERPEGSISTLTIQRTEQRDSAMYRCASSLYRFTDTQYFGPGTRLTVL.

The V call is TRBV5-1, the J call TRBJ2-5; 13 bases agree with TRBD2. CDR1 is SGHRS and CDR2 is YFSETQ in the germline V gene. The trim removed 0 bases at V and 5 bases at J, leaving 4 bases unmatched. The CDR3 sequence is 16 residues long. The chain's CDR3 is CASSLATSGRWETQYF. CDR3 DNA sequence: TGCGCCAGCAGCTTGGCGACTAGCGGGAGGTGGGAGACCCAGTACTTC.

The V call is TRBV7-8, the J call TRBJ2-6, with D perhaps TRBD2 (6 bases). Trimming removed 3 bases from V and 7 bases from J, with 7 bases in between. The CDR3 is made up of 13 amino acids. The germline V gene encodes CDR1 SGHVS and CDR2 FQNEAQ. CDR3 amino acids: CASSLEGANVLTF. CDR3 sequence (DNA): TGTGCCAGCAGCTTGGAGGGAGCCAACGTCCTGACTTTC. Using reference TRBV7-8 and TRBJ2-6 for the parts outside the CDR3, the full variable domain is GAGVSQSPRYKVAKRGQDVALRCDPISGHVSLFWYQQALGQGPEFLTYFQNEAQLDKSGLPSDRFFAERPEGSVSTLKIQRTQQEDSAVYLCASSLEGANVLTFGAGSRLTVL.

The CDR3 region is CASSPRKQGSLGNTIYF. CDR3 nucleotide sequence: TGTGCCAGCTCACCAAGGAAACAGGGGAGTCTGGGAAACACCATATATTTT. V gene TRBV18 combines with J gene TRBJ1-3, with 7 positions matching TRBD1. Germline assignment: CDR1 KGHSH and CDR2 LQKENI. This CDR3 has 17 residues. V dropped 2 bases and J dropped 4; count of bases not matched to a gene: 11.

In its sample, this clone was seen once. The chain carries TRBV7-9 and TRBJ1-4; D gene ambiguous. This CDR3 spans 15 amino acids. From germline, CDR1 is SEHNR and CDR2 FQNEAQ (reference sequence). Trimming stripped 3 bases from V and 6 bases from J, with 14 bases between. The CDR3 region has the DNA TGTGCCAGCAGCTTGGAGATCAACACGGATGAAAAACTGTTTTTT. Protein product: CASSLEINTDEKLFF.

The chain uses TRBV11-3 and TRBJ2-3, with TRBD2 identical over 15 bases. The germline V gene has CDR1 SGHNT and CDR2 YENEEA. The length of the CDR3 is 17 residues. The V and J ends lost 5 bases and 4 bases, in that order; junction bases with no gene match: 7. CDR3 in amino acids: CASSRTSGGARADTQYF. For the CDR3, the DNA is TGTGCCAGCAGCCGGACTAGCGGGGGGGCCAGGGCAGATACGCAGTATTTT.

J is TRBJ2-2 and V is TRBV6-6, with no clear D. The CDR3 loop spans 15 amino acids. The germline CDR1 and CDR2 sequences are MNHNY and SVGAGI (reference sequence). V dropped 0 bases and J dropped 5 bases, with 10 bases sitting between them. The CDR3 reads CASSYSSSSTGELFF. The CDR3 nucleotides read TGTGCCAGCAGTTACTCGAGTTCTAGTACCGGGGAGCTGTTTTTT.

This chain uses TRBV5-4 with TRBJ2-7, with TRBD1 as a possible D gene (6 bases). The CDR3 runs to 16 residues. Germline V gene data show CDR1 as SGHNT and CDR2 as YYREEE (reference sequence). V was shortened by 1 base and J by 1 base, with 15 bases between the two germline ends. The CDR3 DNA follows: TGTGCCAGCAGCTTGTTTACAGGGTCGAAATCCTACGAGCAGTACTTC. The encoded protein is CASSLFTGSKSYEQYF.

The gene calls are TRBV11-2 and TRBJ2-1; 7 nucleotides agree with TRBD1. From germline, CDR1 is SGHAT and CDR2 FQNNGV. V dropped 1 base and J dropped 10; count of bases not matched to a gene: 1. The CDR3 spans 12 residues. CDR3 bases: TGTGCCAGCAGCTTAGCCAGGGGGGAGCAGTTCTTC. It codes for CASSLARGEQFF.

The chain employs TRBV9 and TRBJ2-5; TRBD2 aligns across 9 bases. The CDR3 length is 14 residues. V trimming: 0 bases; J trimming: 5 bases; junction bases outside the gene matches: 2. From germline, CDR1 is SGDLS and CDR2 YYNGEE. The DNA of the CDR3 is TGTGCCAGCAGCGTAGGGACTAGCGTGGAGACCCAGTACTTC. It translates to CASSVGTSVETQYF.

The gene calls are TRBV6-1 and TRBJ1-3; a weak D match, TRBD1 (5 bases). Per germline, CDR1 MNHNS and CDR2 SASEGT. The CDR3 is 12 residues long. With 1 base removed from V and 14 bases from J, the gap between germline ends came to 12 bases. CDR3 DNA: TGTGCCAGCAGTGAAGAGGCGACAGATCTATATTTT. This codes for CASSEEATDLYF.

The chain links TRBV5-1 to TRBJ2-1; D might be TRBD1 (5 bases). The CDR3 contains 12 residues. Germline loops: CDR1 SGHRS, CDR2 YFSETQ. V gave up 4 bases and J gave up 9 bases, with 11 bases separating them. The DNA for the CDR3 is TGCGCCAGCAGCACCGACAGACTTGAGCAGTTCTTC. Translating gives CASSTDRLEQFF.

The chain links TRBV13 to TRBJ1-6; possible D gene TRBD1, 6 bases. Deletions cut 9 bases from V and 3 bases from J, with 15 bases between. Germline lookup yields CDR1 PRHDT and CDR2 FYEKMQ (reference sequence). The CDR3 runs to 15 residues. CDR3: CASRRGADYNSPLHF. In DNA form, the CDR3 reads TGTGCCAGTCGCCGGGGGGCGGACTATAATTCACCCCTCCACTTT.

The chain carries TRBV18 and TRBJ1-1; 10 bases agree with TRBD1. CDR1 is KGHSH and CDR2 is LQKENI in the germline V gene. Trimming at V came to 4 bases and at J to 0 bases, leaving 5 bases not matched to a gene. The CDR3 is 16 residues long. CDR3 DNA: TGTGCCAGCTCACTGGGACAGGGGTTAGTGAACACTGAAGCTTTCTTT. This sequence encodes CASSLGQGLVNTEAFF.

This clone has just one count. This sequence joins TRBV12-5 and TRBJ1-6; 9 bases map to TRBD1. Germline assignment: CDR1 LGHNT and CDR2 FRNRAP. The CDR3 runs 17 residues. Unmatched junction bases numbered 16, after V lost 8 bases and J lost 8 bases. The CDR3 DNA reads TGTGCTAGTAAACCGGGACAGGGATTAGAACCCCATTCACCCCTCCACTTT. Translating it yields CASKPGQGLEPHSPLHF.

The chain couples TRBV5-1 to TRBJ2-3, with 7 bases identical to TRBD2. With 0 bases clipped from V and 11 bases from J, the junction kept 3 bases outside the gene matches. The germline gives CDR1 SGHRS, CDR2 YFSETQ. This CDR3 has 12 residues. The chain's CDR3 is CASSLAPGGQYF. The CDR3 nucleotides are TGCGCCAGCAGCTTGGCCCCGGGGGGGCAGTATTTT.

The V call is TRBV4-1, the J call TRBJ2-1, with TRBD2 identical over 8 bases. The CDR3 contains 18 residues. Germline CDR1 and CDR2: MGHRA and YSYEKL. J lost 2 bases, V lost 0 bases, and 9 bases had no gene match. CDR3 region: CASSQDIESSGPYNEQFF. The CDR3 DNA reads TGCGCCAGCAGCCAAGATATTGAGTCTAGCGGGCCCTACAATGAGCAGTTCTTC.

The chain links TRBV29-1 to TRBJ2-4; weak D call: TRBD1 (5 bases). V dropped 0 bases and J dropped 3 bases, with 9 bases sitting between them. The CDR3 contains 14 residues. Germline V CDR1 and CDR2: SQVTM, ANQGSEA. Here the CDR3 DNA reads TGCAGCGTTGAAGATGGTACAGGCAAAAACATTCAGTACTTC. Translation: CSVEDGTGKNIQYF.